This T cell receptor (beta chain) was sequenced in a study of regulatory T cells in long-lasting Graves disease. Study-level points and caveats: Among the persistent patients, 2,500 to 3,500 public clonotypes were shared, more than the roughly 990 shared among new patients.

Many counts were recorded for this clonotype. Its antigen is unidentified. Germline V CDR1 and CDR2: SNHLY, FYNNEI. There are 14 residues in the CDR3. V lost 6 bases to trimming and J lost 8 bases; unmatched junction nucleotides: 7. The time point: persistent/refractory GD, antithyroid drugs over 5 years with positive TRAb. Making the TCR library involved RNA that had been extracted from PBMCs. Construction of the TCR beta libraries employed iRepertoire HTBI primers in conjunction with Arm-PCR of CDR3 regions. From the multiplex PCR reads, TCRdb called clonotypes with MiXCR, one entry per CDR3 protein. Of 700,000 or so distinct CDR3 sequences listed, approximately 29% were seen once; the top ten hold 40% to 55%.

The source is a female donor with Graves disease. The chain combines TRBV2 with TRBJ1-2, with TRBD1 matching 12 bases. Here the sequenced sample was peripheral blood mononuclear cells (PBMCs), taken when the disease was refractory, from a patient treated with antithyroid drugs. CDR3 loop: CASRDPGTGGGYTF. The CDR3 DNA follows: TGTGCCAGCAGGGACCCCGGGACAGGGGGCGGCTACACCTTC.